The rows below give T cell receptor beta chains drawn from one sample of a study of CD8 T cells in Susac syndrome. TCRdb itself ran the immunoSEQ multiplex PCR reads through MiXCR, one entry per CDR3 protein. The sample records over 200,000 distinct CDR3 sequences, around 95% being singletons. Sequenced material: CD4+ T cells from PBMCs. Receptor source: a human donor with multiple sclerosis. The CDR3 runs from the conserved cysteine through the conserved F or W. Fields, in order: V gene, J gene, clone size, D gene, CDR3 protein, CDR3 DNA. A D gene is named only where the DNA matches it firmly. Size tells how often a clone was seen (once, few, many) or the class of an expanded clone, and some rows leave it out.

TRBV18,TRBJ1-5,NA,NA,CASSPRTGSLGPQHF,TGTGCCAGCTCACCACGAACAGGGTCCCTCGGGCCCCAGCATTTT
TRBV20-1,TRBJ2-1,NA,NA,CSAISGGRLYNEQFF,TGCAGTGCTATATCGGGGGGCAGACTATACAATGAGCAGTTCTTC
TRBV30,TRBJ2-5,NA,TRBD2,CAWSRGASGGETQYF,TGTGCCTGGAGTAGAGGCGCTAGCGGGGGCGAGACCCAGTACTTC
TRBV7-3,TRBJ2-1,few,TRBD2,CASSQTSGGYNEQFF,TGTGCCAGCAGCCAAACTAGCGGGGGATACAATGAGCAGTTCTTC
TRBV20-1,TRBJ1-1,NA,NA,CSATRGRNTEAFF,TGCAGTGCTACCCGGGGGAGGAACACTGAAGCTTTCTTT
TRBV20-1,TRBJ1-1,NA,NA,CSATEIEAFF,TGCAGTGCAACAGAGATTGAAGCTTTCTTT
TRBV7-2,TRBJ1-2,NA,TRBD1,CASSYQGGHGYTF,TGTGCCAGCAGCTACCAGGGGGGCCATGGCTACACCTTC
TRBV11-2,TRBJ2-2,NA,NA,CASSSPGLLAGELFF,TGTGCCAGCAGCTCACCGGGACTTCTTGCGGGGGAGCTGTTTTTT
TRBV24-1,TRBJ2-3,NA,NA,CATSDFTDTQYF,TGTGCCACCAGTGATTTTACAGATACGCAGTATTTT
TRBV29-1,TRBJ2-7,NA,NA,CSVRKLSYEQYF,TGCAGCGTTCGGAAACTTTCCTACGAGCAGTACTTC
TRBV25-1,TRBJ2-1,NA,NA,CASSETGYNEQFF,TGTGCCAGCAGTGAGACAGGCTACAATGAGCAGTTCTTC
TRBV14,TRBJ1-5,NA,NA,CASSQGIDQPQHF,TGTGCCAGCAGCCAAGGTATAGATCAGCCCCAGCATTTT
TRBV12-3/TRBV12-4,TRBJ1-1,once,NA,CASSFHMNTEAFF,TGTGCCAGCAGTTTCCACATGAACACTGAAGCTTTCTTT
TRBV7-3,TRBJ1-6,NA,TRBD1,CASSEGTGGASPLHF,TGTGCCAGCAGCGAAGGGACAGGGGGCGCGTCACCCCTCCACTTT
TRBV19,TRBJ1-5,NA,NA,CASTLNWGNQPQHF,TGTGCCAGTACCTTAAACTGGGGCAATCAGCCCCAGCATTTT
TRBV3-1,TRBJ1-1,NA,NA,CASSQGYEAFF,TGTGCCAGCAGCCAAGGGTATGAAGCTTTCTTT
TRBV29-1,TRBJ1-1,NA,TRBD1,CSGGQQNTEAFF,TGCAGCGGGGGACAGCAGAACACTGAAGCTTTCTTT
TRBV30,TRBJ2-1,NA,TRBD2,CAWSIRRRGYNEQFF,TGTGCCTGGAGTATCCGGCGGCGGGGGTACAATGAGCAGTTCTTC
TRBV20-1,TRBJ2-5,NA,TRBD2,CSASRLAGGPSEETQYF,TGCAGTGCTAGTCGGCTAGCGGGGGGCCCCTCGGAAGAGACCCAGTACTTC
TRBV5-1,TRBJ2-7,NA,NA,CASSLTGPSEQYF,TGCGCCAGCAGCTTGACAGGACCCTCGGAGCAGTACTTC
TRBV30,TRBJ1-6,NA,NA,CASKKGSPLHF,TGTGCCTCGAAAAAGGGATCACCCCTCCACTTT
TRBV20-1,TRBJ2-5,NA,NA,CSARGYGYQETQYF,TGCAGTGCTAGAGGTTATGGGTACCAAGAGACCCAGTACTTC
TRBV30,TRBJ1-2,NA,NA,CAWSPNSQAYGYTF,TGTGCCTGGAGCCCTAATTCACAGGCCTATGGCTACACCTTC
TRBV14,TRBJ1-6,NA,NA,CASSQSVGVGNSPLHF,TGTGCCAGCAGCCAATCCGTCGGGGTAGGAAATTCACCCCTCCACTTT
TRBV3-1,TRBJ2-5,once,TRBD2,CASSQPSPSGGQETQYF,TGTGCCAGCAGCCAACCGTCGCCTAGCGGGGGGCAAGAGACCCAGTACTTC
TRBV4-2,TRBJ1-2,NA,NA,CASSQEEGDYGYTF,TGTGCCAGCAGCCAAGAAGAGGGGGACTATGGCTACACCTTC
TRBV5-4,TRBJ1-6,NA,NA,CASSSAGDFVGSPLHF,TGTGCCAGCAGCTCTGCGGGGGATTTCGTAGGTTCACCCCTCCACTTT
TRBV28,TRBJ2-3,NA,TRBD1,CASSPPPGQGTPDTQYF,TGTGCCAGCAGCCCCCCGCCGGGACAGGGTACCCCAGATACGCAGTATTTT
TRBV3-1,TRBJ2-3,NA,NA,CASSQDYSPDTQYF,TGTGCCAGCAGCCAAGACTACAGCCCAGATACGCAGTATTTT
TRBV27,TRBJ2-7,NA,NA,CASSLSSVDPYEQYF,TGTGCCAGCAGTTTATCATCCGTAGATCCCTACGAGCAGTACTTC
TRBV21-1,TRBJ2-3,NA,NA,CASSKAHRGTQYF,TGTGCCAGCAGCAAAGCGCACAGGGGTACGCAGTATTTT
TRBV20-1,TRBJ2-2,NA,NA,CSALGLRGATGELFF,TGCAGTGCGCTAGGATTAAGGGGCGCCACCGGGGAGCTGTTTTTT
TRBV7-7,TRBJ2-1,NA,NA,CASSPLLTGNEQFF,TGTGCTAGCAGCCCCCTGCTGACCGGCAATGAGCAGTTCTTC
TRBV29-1,TRBJ2-1,NA,NA,CSVEQGFDNEQFF,TGCAGCGTTGAACAGGGGTTCGACAATGAGCAGTTCTTC
TRBV3-1,TRBJ2-6,NA,NA,CASSQGPGTLDSGANVLTF,TGTGCCAGCAGCCAGGGCCCCGGGACACTAGACTCTGGGGCCAACGTCCTGACTTTC
TRBV29-1,TRBJ2-7,NA,TRBD1,CSGRQGADEQYF,TGCAGCGGTCGACAGGGGGCCGACGAGCAGTACTTC
TRBV18,TRBJ2-5,NA,TRBD2,CASSPPSGRPSWETQYF,TGTGCCAGCTCACCACCAAGCGGGAGACCCTCATGGGAGACCCAGTACTTC
TRBV7-9,TRBJ2-7,NA,NA,CASSGTYEQYF,TGTGCCAGTTCAGGGACCTACGAGCAGTACTTC
TRBV7-3,TRBJ2-1,NA,NA,CASSQDGGEQFF,TGTGCCAGCAGCCAGGACGGGGGTGAGCAGTTCTTC